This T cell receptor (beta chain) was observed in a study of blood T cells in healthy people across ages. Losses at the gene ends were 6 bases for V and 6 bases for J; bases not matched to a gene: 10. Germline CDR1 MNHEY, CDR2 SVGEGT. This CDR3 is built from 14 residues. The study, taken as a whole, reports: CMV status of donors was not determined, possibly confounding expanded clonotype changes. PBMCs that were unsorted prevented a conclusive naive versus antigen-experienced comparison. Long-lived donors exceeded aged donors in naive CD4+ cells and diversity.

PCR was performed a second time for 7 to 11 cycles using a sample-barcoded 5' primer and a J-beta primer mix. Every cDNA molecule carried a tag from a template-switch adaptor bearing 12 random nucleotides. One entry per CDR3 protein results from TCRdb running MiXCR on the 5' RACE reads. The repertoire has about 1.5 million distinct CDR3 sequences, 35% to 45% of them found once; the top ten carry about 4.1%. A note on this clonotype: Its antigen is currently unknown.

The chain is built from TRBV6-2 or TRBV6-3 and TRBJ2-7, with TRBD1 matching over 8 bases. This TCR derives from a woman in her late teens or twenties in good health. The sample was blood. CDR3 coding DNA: TGTGCCAGCAGACCTTCCGACAGGGGTGCCGAGCAGTACTTC. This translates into CASRPSDRGAEQYF.